This entry lists 21 T cell receptor beta chains sequenced from one sample in a study of immune heterogeneity within non-small cell lung tumors. Multiplex PCR amplified the TCR beta CDR3 region. Its first round ran for nine to eleven cycles with 32 V and 13 J primers. One entry per CDR3 protein results from TCRdb running MiXCR on the multiplex PCR reads. Found here are 6,000 to 8,500 distinct CDR3 sequences, 22% of them singletons; the top ten hold approximately 16%. Genomic DNA extracted from bulk tumor tissue served as template. A total of about 0.6 ug was used per sample. Biopsies that were spaced far apart were taken, several per primary tumor, during surgery. Patients underwent curative surgery for untreated, newly diagnosed non-small cell lung cancer. Material for sequencing was lung tumor tissue. These receptors came from a man in his 60s with non-small cell lung cancer.

This clonotype showed up just a few times. The chain links TRBV4-2 to TRBJ1-5; TRBD1 aligns across 7 bases. V shed 2 bases and J 5 bases; nucleotides not matched to a gene: 6. Germline loops: CDR1 LGHNA, CDR2 YNFKEQ. The CDR3 has 15 amino acids. CDR3 loop: CASSQQRQGDQPQHF. The DNA of the CDR3 is TGTGCCAGCAGCCAACAACGACAGGGTGATCAGCCCCAGCATTTT.

Relative to its sample, this clonotype is medium-sized (0.01 to 0.1%). The chain joins TRBV27 to TRBJ2-3, with D perhaps matching TRBD1 (6 bases). There are 17 residues in the CDR3. Germline values: CDR1 MNHEY, CDR2 SMNVEV (reference sequence). V dropped 4 bases and J dropped 2 bases, with 19 bases sitting between them. The CDR3, as DNA: TGTGCCAGCAGTTACTCCGGGACAAGGCCCTACACAGATACGCAGTATTTT. Amino acids: CASSYSGTRPYTDTQYF.

This clonotype turned up a few times. With a much larger clone just one base away, this may be a read error. This chain links TRBV19 with TRBJ1-5; no reliable D call. The germline V and J ends were trimmed by 8 bases and 0 bases, with 8 bases remaining between them. The germline V gene encodes CDR1 LNHDA and CDR2 SQIVND (reference sequence). The CDR3 is 13 residues long. The CDR3, as DNA: TGTGCCAGTGCCTCACTTAGCAATCAGCCCCAGCATTTT. Its protein is CASASLSNQPQHF.

In the case of this clonotype: This clone may be a read error of a much larger clone one base away. The J gene is TRBJ2-1, the V gene TRBV20-1, with 8 bases fitting TRBD2. The CDR3 loop spans 15 amino acids. The ends lost 0 bases at V and 3 bases at J; junction bases unmatched: 4. Germline V gene data show CDR1 as DFQATT and CDR2 as SNEGSKA (reference sequence). The CDR3 DNA reads TGCAGTGCTAGAGATTATAGCGGGATCTACAATGAGCAGTTCTTC. Translated, it gives CSARDYSGIYNEQFF.

This clonotype counts as medium-sized. This chain joins TRBV5-5 and TRBJ2-5; possible D gene TRBD1, 5 bases. Germline CDR1 SGHKS, CDR2 YYEKEE (reference sequence). The CDR3 contains 14 residues. Trimming shortened V by 0 bases and J by 4 bases, and 10 bases separated the two germline ends. CDR3 coding DNA: TGTGCCAGCAGCTTGGTTGGGGCTGGAGAGACCCAGTACTTC. Amino acids: CASSLVGAGETQYF.

Points on this clonotype: Its ends do not fully match the called genes, so a read error is possible. This chain joins TRBV5-1 and TRBJ2-2, with D possibly being TRBD1 (6 bases). This CDR3 has 16 amino acids. Germline V gene lookup returns CDR1 SGHRS and CDR2 YFSETQ. The CDR3 is CASNLSLGQNTGELFF. The CDR3, as DNA: TGCGCCAGCAACCTATCGCTAGGACAGAACACTGGGGAGCTGTTTTTT.

By frequency in the sample, this clonotype is medium-sized. The rearrangement links TRBV3-1 to TRBJ1-4; no firm D call. Trimming pared 2 bases from V and 8 bases from J, leaving 12 bases between. This CDR3 contains 14 residues. Germline V gene sequence: CDR1 LGHDT, CDR2 YNNKEL (reference sequence). CDR3 coding DNA: TGTGCCAGCAGCCAAAGTGAAGGTGGAGAAAAACTGTTTTTT. Amino acid sequence: CASSQSEGGEKLFF.

Comments on this clonotype: An end of the junction does not agree with germline; a read error may underlie this. V gene TRBV15 combines with J gene TRBJ1-1; TRBD1 matches at 9 bases. Germline loops: CDR1 LNHNV, CDR2 YYDKDF (reference sequence). The CDR3 totals 17 residues. The CDR3 DNA reads as TGTGACACCAGCAGAGTCCAGATACAGGGGGCGAACACTGAAGCTTTCTTT. Translated, it gives CDTSRVQIQGANTEAFF. The variable domain in full, with the rest retrieved from reference TRBV15 and TRBJ1-1, is DAMVIQNPRYQVTQFGKPVTLSCSQTLNHNVMYWYQQKSSQAPKLLFHYYDKDFNNEADTPDNFQSRRPNTSFCFLDIRSPGLGDTAMYLCDTSRVQIQGANTEAFFGQGTRLTVV.

By share, this clonotype counts as medium-sized (0.01 to 0.1%). V is TRBV12-3 or TRBV12-4 and J is TRBJ2-5; 8 bases agree with TRBD1. There are 15 residues in the CDR3. V trimming: 6 bases; J trimming: 5 bases; junction bases outside the gene matches: 11. This CDR3 reads CASRPGQGTWETQYF. The CDR3 region has the DNA TGTGCCAGCAGACCTGGACAGGGCACATGGGAGACCCAGTACTTC.

As to this clonotype: A read error may produce the germline difference seen at one junction end. V and J are TRBV30 and TRBJ1-6; D gene ambiguous. CDR1 GTSNPN and CDR2 SVGIG come from the germline V gene (reference sequence). The CDR3 consists of 12 residues. CDR3 loop: CAWSSCNSPLHF. The CDR3 nucleotides read TGTGCCTGGAGTTCGTGTAATTCACCACTCCACTTT. The variable domain in full, completed from reference TRBV30 and TRBJ1-6, reads SQTIHQWPATLVQPVGSPLSLECTVEGTSNPNLYWYRQAAGRGLQLLFYSVGIGQISSEVPQNLSASRPQDRQFILSSKKLLLSDSGFYLCAWSSCNSPLHFGNGTRLTVT.

Points on this clonotype: This may be a read error: a much more frequent sequence differs by one nucleotide. The chain joins TRBV7-2 to TRBJ1-3, with a tentative D call TRBD1 (6 bases). The CDR3 is made up of 17 amino acids. Trimming shortened V by 3 bases and J by 4 bases, and 19 bases separated the two germline ends. Per germline, CDR1 SGHTA and CDR2 FQGNSA. The CDR3 is CASSFCTTRTAGNTIYF. The DNA of the CDR3 is TGTGCCAGCAGCTTCTGCACTACGAGGACAGCAGGAAACACCATATATTTT.

This clonotype ranks as medium-sized. A junction end diverges from the germline sequence, so it may reflect a read error. V is TRBV28 and J is TRBJ1-5, with 7 bases fitting TRBD1. There are 16 residues in the CDR3. From germline, CDR1 is MDHEN and CDR2 SYDVKM. The CDR3 DNA is TGTGCTAGCAGTCTAATCGTGACAGGGTGGTTTCAGCCCCAGCATTTT. It translates to CASSLIVTGWFQPQHF.

By its share, this clonotype is medium-sized. The chain links TRBV18 to TRBJ1-5; D is uncertain. The CDR3 totals 13 residues. V lost 5 bases to trimming and J lost 4 bases, with 9 bases between them. Germline V gene data show CDR1 as KGHSH and CDR2 as LQKENI. In nucleotides, the CDR3 is TGTGCCAGCTCATCGTCTCAAAATCAGCCCCAGCATTTT. It is translated as CASSSSQNQPQHF.

This clonotype is medium-sized by share. The CDR3 nucleotides are TGTGCCAGCAGCACTCGGGACGAGCAGTACTTC. Protein: CASSTRDEQYF. V usage is TRBV28 and J usage is TRBJ2-7; D ambiguous. Germline assignment: CDR1 MDHEN and CDR2 SYDVKM. This CDR3 is 11 amino acids long. Trimming stripped 6 bases from V and 5 bases from J, with 8 bases between.

The chain couples TRBV5-4 to TRBJ2-5; 8 bases align to TRBD2. Germline V gene sequence: CDR1 SGHNT, CDR2 YYREEE (reference sequence). V gave up 2 bases and J gave up 4 bases; unmatched junction bases: 4. The CDR3 loop spans 14 amino acids. CDR3: CASSFSGNSETQYF. The CDR3 coding sequence is TGTGCCAGCAGCTTTAGCGGGAACTCAGAGACCCAGTACTTC.

This clonotype is labeled medium-sized (0.01 to 0.1%). V is TRBV2 and J is TRBJ2-7; 7 bases are a match to TRBD2. The junction had 8 bases not matched to a gene; V was cut back by 4 bases and J by 5 bases. Germline V gene lookup returns CDR1 SNHLY and CDR2 FYNNEI. This CDR3 spans 14 amino acids. CDR3 nucleotides: TGTGCCAGCAGTGGAGGACTAGTCGGCGACGAGCAGTACTTC. Translating it yields CASSGGLVGDEQYF.

Comments on this clonotype: Since a much larger clone is just one base distant, this may be a read error. V usage is TRBV6-9 and J usage is TRBJ1-1; no clear D gene. Germline loops: CDR1 MNHGY, CDR2 SVAAGI. The CDR3 length is 14 residues. The CDR3 DNA sequence: TGTTCCAGCAGTTACGGGCCCGAGGCCACTGAAGCTTTCTTT. Translated, it gives CSSSYGPEATEAFF.

As to this clonotype: This may be a read error: a much more frequent sequence differs by one nucleotide. This sequence joins TRBV6-1 and TRBJ2-7, with D possibly matching TRBD1 (7 bases). Germline V CDR1 and CDR2: MNHNS, SASEGT. V was pared by 6 bases and J by 6 bases, with 18 bases between. There are 14 residues in the CDR3. The DNA for the CDR3 is TGTGCCAGCAGGGATCCGACAGGGCGGGGCGAGCAGTACTTC. Translated: CASRDPTGRGEQYF.

The rearrangement links TRBV13 to TRBJ2-5; 9 bases are a match to TRBD1. The CDR3 runs 14 residues. CDR1 and CDR2 from the germline V gene are PRHDT and FYEKMQ (reference sequence). The trim removed 4 bases at V and 5 bases at J, leaving 5 bases unmatched. This chain's CDR3 is CASSSGQGLETQYF. The CDR3, as DNA: TGTGCCAGCAGCTCTGGACAGGGGCTGGAGACCCAGTACTTC. Full variable domain (missing parts from reference TRBV13 and TRBJ2-5): AAGVIQSPRHLIKEKRETATLKCYPIPRHDTVYWYQQGPGQDPQFLISFYEKMQSDKGSIPDRFSAQQFSDYHSELNMSSLELGDSALYFCASSSGQGLETQYFGPGTRLLVL.

About this clonotype itself: This may be a read error: a much more frequent sequence differs by one nucleotide. The genes are TRBV6-1 and TRBJ2-4; the match to TRBD1 covers 7 bases. The germline gives CDR1 MNHNS, CDR2 SASEGT. Germline trimming cut 6 bases from V and 3 bases from J; bases unmatched to any gene: 8. The CDR3 is 15 residues long. CDR3 amino acids: CASSNRGEGKNIQYF. The CDR3 DNA is TGTGCCAGCAGCAACAGGGGAGAGGGCAAAAACATTCAGTACTTC.

In its sample, this clonotype ranks as medium-sized. V is TRBV5-1 and J is TRBJ2-2; D is perhaps TRBD1 (5 bases). The V gene's germline CDR1 is SGHRS and CDR2 YFSETQ. Trimming pared 4 bases from V and 7 bases from J, leaving 14 bases between. The CDR3 is made up of 14 amino acids. CDR3: CASSANQGSGELFF. In DNA form, the CDR3 reads TGCGCCAGCAGCGCAAATCAGGGTAGCGGGGAGCTGTTTTTT.